Following are 11 T cell receptor beta chains from one sample sequenced in a study of Ad26.COV2.S vaccination and SARS-CoV-2 variants. The treatment here: over 15 received Ad26.COV2.S at low or high dose, single or two shots; roughly five received placebo; per-sample allocation not given. Sampling happened 63 days after the first vaccine or placebo injection. Sequencing used immunoSEQ multiplex PCR; TCRdb keeps in-frame clones, though not all of them. The sample has hundreds of thousands of clones; 89% are singletons. The sequenced sample was peripheral blood, obtained in a trial of Ad26.COV2.S vaccine versus placebo. Source of these receptors: a person between 18 and 59 years old who received the Ad26.COV2.S COVID-19 vaccine or a placebo.

The chain carries TRBV3-1 (or the pseudogene TRBV3-2) and TRBJ2-1, with 9 positions matching TRBD2. The CDR3 sequence is 17 residues long. Germline CDR1 is LGHDT and CDR2 is YNNKEL (reference sequence). J gave up 1 base and V 2 bases, and 6 bases lay outside the gene matches. CDR3 amino acids: CASSQLREGRSYNEQFF. The DNA for the CDR3 is TGTGCCAGCAGCCAACTGCGGGAGGGCCGGTCCTACAATGAGCAGTTCTTC.

The V call is TRBV29-1, the J call TRBJ1-4, with a possible D match to TRBD1 (5 bases). Germline CDR1 and CDR2: SQVTM and ANQGSEA. This CDR3 has 15 amino acids. V lost 4 bases, J lost 0 bases, and 12 bases lay in between. The CDR3 protein is CSVVTGLATNEKLFF. The CDR3 DNA follows: TGCAGCGTTGTCACAGGACTCGCAACTAATGAAAAACTGTTTTTT.

This chain connects TRBV5-1 to TRBJ2-1, with TRBD2 identical over 10 bases. J lost 4 bases, V lost 0 bases, and 4 bases had no gene match. The length of the CDR3 is 16 residues. CDR1 and CDR2 (germline): SGHRS, YFSETQ. The CDR3 sequence: CASSLDGTSVYNEQFF. The CDR3 nucleotides are TGCGCCAGCAGCTTGGATGGGACTAGCGTTTACAATGAGCAGTTCTTC.

The rearrangement joins TRBV7-2 to TRBJ1-1; D remains ambiguous. V gave up 2 bases and J gave up 1 base, with 11 bases separating them. CDR3 length equals 15 residues. The germline V gene has CDR1 SGHTA and CDR2 FQGNSA. CDR3 bases: TGTGCCAGCAGCTTAAGGTACCGGGGGAACACTGAAGCTTTCTTT. Protein: CASSLRYRGNTEAFF.

The J gene is TRBJ2-1, the V gene TRBV30; 9 nucleotides align to TRBD2. Germline CDR1 is GTSNPN and CDR2 is SVGIG (reference sequence). Germline trimming cut 0 bases from V and 8 bases from J; bases unmatched to any gene: 8. The CDR3 loop spans 15 amino acids. The CDR3 DNA reads TGTGCCTGGAGTGTTGGGCTAGCGGGACGAGATGAGCAGTTCTTC. Translation gives CAWSVGLAGRDEQFF.

The chain carries TRBV20-1 and TRBJ1-5; D remains unclear. The germline V gene has CDR1 DFQATT and CDR2 SNEGSKA (reference sequence). CDR3 size: 13 residues. V lost 3 bases to trimming and J lost 6 bases, with 12 bases between them. The CDR3 region is CSASHGDAQPQHF. For the CDR3, the DNA is TGCAGTGCTAGTCACGGGGATGCTCAGCCCCAGCATTTT.

The chain uses TRBV7-2 and TRBJ2-7, with D tentatively TRBD1 or TRBD2 (6 bases each). The CDR3 is 15 residues long. Germline CDR1 SGHTA, CDR2 FQGNSA. Trimming took 3 bases from V and 5 from J, leaving 17 bases between them. Written as DNA, the CDR3 is TGTGCCAGCAGCTTGGGGGGCCCCCCAAGACACGAGCAGTACTTC. Translation: CASSLGGPPRHEQYF.

J is TRBJ2-2 and V is TRBV2; TRBD1 agrees at 7 bases. CDR1 SNHLY and CDR2 FYNNEI come from the germline V gene. With V trimmed by 6 bases and J by 4 bases, 5 bases remained unmatched. The CDR3 has 14 residues. The DNA for the CDR3 is TGTGCCAGCAGGATCGAGGGGGCCACCGGGGAGCTGTTTTTT. Translated: CASRIEGATGELFF.

The chain is built from TRBV20-1 and TRBJ1-1; D uncertain. The V gene's germline CDR1 is DFQATT and CDR2 SNEGSKA (reference sequence). The CDR3 is 11 amino acids. V gave up 5 bases and J gave up 5 bases, with 9 bases separating them. CDR3 sequence: CSADGDTEAFF. CDR3 bases: TGCAGTGCTGATGGGGATACTGAAGCTTTCTTT.

V is TRBV5-6 and J is TRBJ1-5; weak D call: TRBD1 (6 bases). V was clipped by 1 base and J by 7 bases, with 9 bases between them. CDR3 length: 13 residues. From germline, CDR1 is SGHDT and CDR2 YYEEEE. The CDR3: CASSLTGHQPQHF. In DNA form, the CDR3 reads TGTGCCAGCAGCTTGACGGGACACCAGCCCCAGCATTTT.

The chain links TRBV5-5 to TRBJ2-7; D is ambiguous. The germline gives CDR1 SGHKS, CDR2 YYEKEE (reference sequence). The CDR3 contains 12 residues. With 1 base removed from V and 6 bases from J, the gap between germline ends came to 8 bases. The CDR3 DNA reads TGTGCCAGCAGCTTGTGGGCAGGCGAGCAGTACTTC. This translates into CASSLWAGEQYF.